This T cell receptor beta chain was identified in a study of monozygotic twins with inflammatory bowel disease. Per sample, reverse transcription was split into eight reactions. For both chains, the TCRalpha and TCRbeta cDNA went through two nested PCRs of about 17 and 10 cycles. Using the 5' RACE reads, TCRdb records one entry per CDR3 protein without DNA. The sample data list around 370,000 distinct CDR3 sequences. Turning to this clonotype: The antigen remains undetermined.

Whole blood, unsorted for T cells, was the source of total RNA. CDR3 length: 12 amino acids. Germline values: CDR1 ENHRY, CDR2 SYGVKD. Study-level results: The study found lower TCRbeta diversity (inverse Simpson) in IBD patients than in healthy co-twins.

The clonotype originates from a human donor with ulcerative colitis or Crohn's disease, or a healthy co-twin of an affected twin (not recorded which). The sample comprised blood. The V and J genes are TRBV10-3 and TRBJ2-5. The CDR3 spells CAISRPQETQYF.